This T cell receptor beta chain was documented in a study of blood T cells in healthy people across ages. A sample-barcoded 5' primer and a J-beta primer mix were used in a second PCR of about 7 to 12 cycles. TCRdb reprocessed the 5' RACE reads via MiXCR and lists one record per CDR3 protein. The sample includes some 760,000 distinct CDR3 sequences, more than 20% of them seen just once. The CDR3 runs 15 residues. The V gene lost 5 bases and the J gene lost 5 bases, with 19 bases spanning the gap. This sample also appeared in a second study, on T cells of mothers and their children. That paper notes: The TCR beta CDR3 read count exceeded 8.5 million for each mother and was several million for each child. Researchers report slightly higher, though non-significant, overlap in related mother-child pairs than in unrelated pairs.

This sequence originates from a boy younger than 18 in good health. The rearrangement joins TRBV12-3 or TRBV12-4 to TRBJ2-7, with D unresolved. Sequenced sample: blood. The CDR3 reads CASSRLPGVGDEQYF. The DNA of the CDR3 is TGTGCCAGCAGTAGGTTACCTGGGGTCGGAGACGAGCAGTACTTC.